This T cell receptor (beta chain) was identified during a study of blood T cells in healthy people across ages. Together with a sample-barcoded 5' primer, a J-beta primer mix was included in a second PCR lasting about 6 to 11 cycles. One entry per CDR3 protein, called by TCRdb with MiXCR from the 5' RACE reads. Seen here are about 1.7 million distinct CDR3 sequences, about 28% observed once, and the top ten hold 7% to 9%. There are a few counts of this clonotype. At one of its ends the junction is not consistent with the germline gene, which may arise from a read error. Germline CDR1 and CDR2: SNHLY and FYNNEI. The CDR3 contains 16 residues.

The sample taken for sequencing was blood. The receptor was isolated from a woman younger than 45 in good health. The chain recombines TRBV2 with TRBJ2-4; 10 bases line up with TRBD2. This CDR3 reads CVSSESSGRTKNIQYF. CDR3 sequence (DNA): TGTGTCAGCAGTGAAAGTAGCGGGAGGACCAAAAACATTCAGTACTTC.